This TCR beta chain was sequenced in a study of shared clonotypes between healthy human individuals. Study as a whole: Donors consisted of a couple of women and three men between 18 and 49. Each donor had three CD4 naive, three CD4 memory, two CD8 naive and one CD8 memory plate.

Each sorted subset replicate got 200 ng genomic DNA, roughly 30,000 genomes. Here immunoSEQ multiplex PCR was the method, and the copy in TCRdb shows in-frame clones only, minus some. The table has under 300,000 clones, 50% to 80% seen once; the top ten hold around 10%. The donor cohort consisted entirely of Caucasian adults residing in Nashville, Tennessee. The CDR3 runs to 15 residues. Germline assignment: CDR1 SGHVS and CDR2 FQNEAQ. V was shortened by 4 bases and J by 4 bases, with 14 bases between the two germline ends. This TCR came from a man aged 25 to 40 in good health. The specimen was memory CD4+ T cells sorted from blood. The sample's subset: CD45RA-negative fraction. The chain carries TRBV7-8 and TRBJ2-1; TRBD2 is a possible D gene (6 bases). The chain's CDR3 is CASSSGGVRYNEQFF. The CDR3 nucleotides are TGTGCCAGCAGCTCGGGCGGGGTGAGGTACAATGAGCAGTTCTTC.